This TCR beta chain was captured by sequencing in a study of beta chain features in type 1 diabetes. Study-wide results and caveats: Within each of all four CD4+ subsets, Type 1 diabetes patients had TCRB CDR3s that were moderately but significantly shorter. It was not settled here whether HLA type affects TCRB rearrangement. Naive, central memory and Treg TCRB repertoires appeared more alike in patients than in healthy donors.

Investigators reverse transcribed all isolated RNA, so they sequenced expressed TCRB transcripts. A few million reads, on average, came from each naive, central memory and regulatory T cell sample. TCRdb's copy holds only in-frame clones and misses some; the assay was immunoSEQ multiplex PCR. Among about 160,000 clones listed, 8.5% to 10% were seen once. This clone turned up a few times. Its antigen is as yet unknown. V gave up 0 bases and J gave up 6 bases; unmatched junction bases: 6. CDR1 and CDR2 from the germline V gene are PRHDT and FYEKMQ (reference sequence). This CDR3 has 15 amino acids. Sequencing input: central memory CD4+ T cells from blood. This receptor was taken from a woman in her 30s with type 1 diabetes. The chain has TRBV13 and TRBJ1-2; 8 nucleotides align to TRBD1. The CDR3 DNA reads TGTGCCAGCAGCTTAGGCCTACAGGGGGGCGATGGCTACACCTTC. Amino acid sequence: CASSLGLQGGDGYTF.